This paragraph covers one TCR beta chain sequence. The antigen is undetermined. This record comes from a study of T cell responses to AZD1222 COVID-19 vaccine. Clones were sequenced by immunoSEQ multiplex PCR, and TCRdb holds only the in-frame ones, with some missing. The repertoire consists of 140,000 to 150,000 clones, with 80% to 90% occurring once and the leading ten covering around 4.9%. V gave up 0 bases and J gave up 3 bases, with 12 bases separating them. Germline V gene data show CDR1 as SGHDN and CDR2 as FVKESK. This CDR3 comprises 15 residues. Study-wide results and caveats: Two AZD1222 administrations were followed by greater Spike-specific TCR breadth and depth. Only five or six AZD1222 recipients were seropositive at baseline.

The input for sequencing was peripheral blood, taken on day 0 of AZD1222 vaccination. The receptor comes from an adult in good health. The genes are TRBV14 and TRBJ2-7; D might be TRBD2 (5 bases). The CDR3 DNA reads as TGTGCCAGCAGCCAAGAGTCCCTAGCTAGCTACGAGCAGTACTTC. This encodes CASSQESLASYEQYF.